This TCR beta chain was identified in a study of tumor and adjacent non-tumor tissue in lung cancer. Points from the study as a whole: Higher tumor TCR diversity was associated with shorter survival.

The library came from three nested PCR rounds adapted from ARM-PCR protocols. TCRdb processed the multiplex PCR reads anew with MiXCR; each CDR3 protein has one entry. The sample includes approximately 86,000 distinct CDR3 sequences, 55% to 75% of them seen just once. In its sample, this clonotype was seen a few times. Antigen specificity is unknown. Germline is not matched at one junction end, which may reflect a read error. RNA was extracted from bulk tissue without any cell sorting. The CDR3 contains 14 residues. CDR1 and CDR2 (germline): SGHAT, FQNNGV. This TCR came from a woman aged 40 to 55 with non-small cell lung cancer. The chain uses TRBV11-2 and TRBJ2-7, with D maybe TRBD1 (6 bases). Sample: lung tumor tissue. The CDR3: CASSLQGLDDEQHF. CDR3 nucleotide sequence: TGTGCCAGCAGCTTACAGGGGTTAGATGACGAGCAGCACTTC.